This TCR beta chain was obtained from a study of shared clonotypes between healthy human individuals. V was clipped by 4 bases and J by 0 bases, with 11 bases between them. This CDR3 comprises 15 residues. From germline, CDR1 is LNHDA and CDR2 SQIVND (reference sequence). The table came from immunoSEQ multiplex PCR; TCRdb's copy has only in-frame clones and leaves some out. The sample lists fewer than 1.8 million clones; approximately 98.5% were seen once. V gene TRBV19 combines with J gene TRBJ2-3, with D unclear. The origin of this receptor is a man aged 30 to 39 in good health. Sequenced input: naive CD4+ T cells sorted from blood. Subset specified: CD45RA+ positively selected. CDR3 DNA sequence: TGTGCCAGTAGTACCCCCACCCCCAGCACAGATACGCAGTATTTT. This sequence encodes CASSTPTPSTDTQYF. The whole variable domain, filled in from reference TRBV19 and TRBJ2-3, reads DGGITQSPKYLFRKEGQNVTLSCEQNLNHDAMYWYRQDPGQGLRLIYYSQIVNDFQKGDIAEGYSVSREKKESFPLTVTSAQKNPTAFYLCASSTPTPSTDTQYFGPGTRLTVL.